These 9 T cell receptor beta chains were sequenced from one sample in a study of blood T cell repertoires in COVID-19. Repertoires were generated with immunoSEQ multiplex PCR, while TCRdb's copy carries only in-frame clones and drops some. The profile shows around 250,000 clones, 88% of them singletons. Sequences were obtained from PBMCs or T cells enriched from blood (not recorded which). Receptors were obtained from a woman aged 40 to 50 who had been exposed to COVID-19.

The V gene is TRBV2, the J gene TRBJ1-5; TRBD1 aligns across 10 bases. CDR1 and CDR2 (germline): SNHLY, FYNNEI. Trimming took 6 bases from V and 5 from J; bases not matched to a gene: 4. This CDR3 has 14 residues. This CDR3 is CASRTGGWDQPQHF. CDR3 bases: TGTGCCAGCAGGACAGGGGGCTGGGATCAGCCCCAGCATTTT. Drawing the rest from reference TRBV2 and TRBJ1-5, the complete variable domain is EPEVTQTPSHQVTQMGQEVILRCVPISNHLYFYWYRQILGQKVEFLVSFYNNEISEKSEIFDDQFSVERPDGSNFTLKIRSTKLEDSAMYFCASRTGGWDQPQHFGDGTRLSIL.

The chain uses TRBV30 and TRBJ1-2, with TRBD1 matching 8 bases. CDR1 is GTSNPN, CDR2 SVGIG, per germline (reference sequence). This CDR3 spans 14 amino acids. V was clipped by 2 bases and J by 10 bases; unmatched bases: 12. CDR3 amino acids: CAWSLGQGLFSYTF. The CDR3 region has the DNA TGTGCCTGGAGTCTAGGACAGGGATTATTCTCCTACACCTTC.

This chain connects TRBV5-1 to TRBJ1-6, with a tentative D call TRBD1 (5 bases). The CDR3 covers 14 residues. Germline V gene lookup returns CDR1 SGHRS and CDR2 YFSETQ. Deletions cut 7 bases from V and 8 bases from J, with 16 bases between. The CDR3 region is CASALRGGDSPLHF. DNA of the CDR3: TGCGCCAGCGCCTTAAGGGGAGGGGATTCACCCCTCCACTTT.

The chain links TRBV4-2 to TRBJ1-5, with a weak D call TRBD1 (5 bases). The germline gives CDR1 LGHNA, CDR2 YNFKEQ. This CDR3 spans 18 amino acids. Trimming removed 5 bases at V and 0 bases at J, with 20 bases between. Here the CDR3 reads CASSTSSMPGDSNQPQHF. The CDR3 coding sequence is TGTGCCAGCAGCACAAGTTCCATGCCGGGGGATAGCAATCAGCCCCAGCATTTT.

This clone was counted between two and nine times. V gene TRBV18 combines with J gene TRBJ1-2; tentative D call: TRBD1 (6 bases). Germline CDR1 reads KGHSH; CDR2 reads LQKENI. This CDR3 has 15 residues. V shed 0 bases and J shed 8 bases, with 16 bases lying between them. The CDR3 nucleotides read TGTGCCAGCTCACCACCTGTAGACAGGTCCAGGGGCTACACCTTC. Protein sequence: CASSPPVDRSRGYTF.

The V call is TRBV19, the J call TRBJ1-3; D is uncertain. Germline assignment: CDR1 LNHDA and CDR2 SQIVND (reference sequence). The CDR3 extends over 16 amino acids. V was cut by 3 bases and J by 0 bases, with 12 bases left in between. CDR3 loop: CASSIRAGSSGNTIYF. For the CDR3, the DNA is TGTGCCAGTAGTATTCGGGCGGGGAGCTCTGGAAACACCATATATTTT.

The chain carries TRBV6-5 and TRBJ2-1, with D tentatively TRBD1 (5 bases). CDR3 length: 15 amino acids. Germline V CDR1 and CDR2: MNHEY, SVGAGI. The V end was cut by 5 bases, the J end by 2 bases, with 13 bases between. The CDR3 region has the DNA TGTGCCAGCAGTCGAATTAAAGGGGCCTACAATGAGCAGTTCTTC. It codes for CASSRIKGAYNEQFF.

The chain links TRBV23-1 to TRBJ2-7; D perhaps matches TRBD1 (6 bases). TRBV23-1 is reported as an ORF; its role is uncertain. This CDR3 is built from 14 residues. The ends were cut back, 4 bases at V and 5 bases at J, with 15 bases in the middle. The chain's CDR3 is CASSLVQGSDEQYV. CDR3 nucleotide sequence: TGCGCCAGCAGTCTCGTCCAGGGGAGCGACGAGCAGTACGTC.

CDR3 protein: CASSVAGDRGTDTQYF. CDR3 nucleotides: TGTGCCAGCAGCGTAGCCGGAGACAGGGGAACAGATACGCAGTATTTT. The chain joins TRBV9 to TRBJ2-3, with 8 bases aligning to TRBD1. This CDR3 has 16 amino acids. The junction had 6 bases not matched to a gene; V was cut back by 0 bases and J by 3 bases. The germline CDR1 and CDR2 sequences are SGDLS and YYNGEE. Drawing the rest from reference TRBV9 and TRBJ2-3, the complete variable domain is DSGVTQTPKHLITATGQRVTLRCSPRSGDLSVYWYQQSLDQGLQFLIQYYNGEERAKGNILERFSAQQFPDLHSELNLSSLELGDSALYFCASSVAGDRGTDTQYFGPGTRLTVL.